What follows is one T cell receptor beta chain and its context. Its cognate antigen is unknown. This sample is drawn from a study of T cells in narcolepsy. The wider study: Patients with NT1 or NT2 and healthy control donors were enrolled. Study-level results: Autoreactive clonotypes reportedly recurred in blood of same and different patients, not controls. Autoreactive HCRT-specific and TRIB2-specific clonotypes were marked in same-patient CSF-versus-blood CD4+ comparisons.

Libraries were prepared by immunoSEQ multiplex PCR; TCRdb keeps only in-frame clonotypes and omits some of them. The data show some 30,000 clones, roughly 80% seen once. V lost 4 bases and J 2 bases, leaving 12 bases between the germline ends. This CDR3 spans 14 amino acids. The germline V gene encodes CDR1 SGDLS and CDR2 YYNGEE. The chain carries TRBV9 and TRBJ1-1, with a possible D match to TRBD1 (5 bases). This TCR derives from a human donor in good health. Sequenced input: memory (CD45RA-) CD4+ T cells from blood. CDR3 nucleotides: TGTGCCAGCAGCCCAGGGACGCTTAACACTGAAGCTTTCTTT. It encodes CASSPGTLNTEAFF.